Listed below are T cell receptor beta chains from one sample, sequenced in a study of shared clonotypes between healthy human individuals. Repertoires were generated with immunoSEQ multiplex PCR, while TCRdb's copy carries only in-frame clones and drops some. The table has around 2.1 million clones, just over 90% seen once. The sequencing sample was made of naive CD8+ T cells from PBMCs. Receptor source: a man between 18 and 35 years old in good health. Some clones in this sample may be carry-over from other donors' samples. Each CDR3 is given with its conserved first and last residue. A D gene is named only where the DNA matches it firmly. Expanded clones get a size class; other rows say once, few or many, or leave the size out.

abundance,j_gene,d_gene,v_gene,CDR3nt,CDR3aa
NA,TRBJ2-7,NA,TRBV29-1,TGCAGCGTTGAACAGGGAGTCCCCTACGAGCAGTACTTC,CSVEQGVPYEQYF
once,TRBJ1-3,TRBD1,TRBV9,TGTGCCAGCAGCGTCGACAGGGGATCGACTGGAAACACCATATATTTT,CASSVDRGSTGNTIYF
NA,TRBJ2-2,TRBD1,TRBV27,TGTGCCAGCAGTCCGGGACAGAAAGATCGCGCGAACACCGGGGAGCTGTTTTTT,CASSPGQKDRANTGELFF
NA,TRBJ2-6,NA,TRBV6-5,TGTGCCAGCGGGGAGTCTGGGGCCAACGTCCTGACTTTC,CASGESGANVLTF
NA,TRBJ2-3,NA,TRBV28,TGTGCCAGCCAAACAGGGAGGGTTGGGGATACGCAGTATTTT,CASQTGRVGDTQYF
NA,TRBJ2-1,NA,TRBV10-3,TGTGCCACCCAAAGCGGAGACAATGAGCAGTTCTTC,CATQSGDNEQFF
NA,TRBJ1-6,NA,TRBV7-6,TGTGCCAGCAGCTCGTCGAAAGGGGGTATGGGGAATTCACCCCTCCACTTT,CASSSSKGGMGNSPLHF
NA,TRBJ2-5,NA,TRBV5-4,TGTGCCAGCAGCTATAATAGGGGGACCCAGTACTTC,CASSYNRGTQYF
NA,TRBJ2-7,NA,TRBV27,TGTGCCAGCAGTGAGAGATATACAGGATTACCCCTCTACGAGCAGTACTTC,CASSERYTGLPLYEQYF
NA,TRBJ2-1,NA,TRBV30,TGTGCCTGGAGTCACTCTGAGCAGTTCTTC,CAWSHSEQFF
NA,TRBJ2-1,NA,TRBV4-1,TGCGCCAGCAGCCAGGGATTCGGGAATGAGCAGTTCTTC,CASSQGFGNEQFF
NA,TRBJ2-7,NA,TRBV5-4,TGTGCCAGCAGCGGACCCCTGGGGGACGAGCAGTACTTC,CASSGPLGDEQYF
NA,TRBJ2-2,TRBD1,TRBV2,TGTGCCAGCAGACACAGGGGGCACACCGGGGAGCTGTTTTTT,CASRHRGHTGELFF
NA,TRBJ2-7,NA,TRBV28,TGTGCCAGCAGTTTGTCAGGGGCCAGCTCCTACGAGCAGTACTTC,CASSLSGASSYEQYF
NA,TRBJ2-7,NA,TRBV4-2,TGTGCCAGCAGCCAAGGGAAGGGTGGGGCCGTGCCGCACGAGCAGTACTTC,CASSQGKGGAVPHEQYF
NA,TRBJ2-6,NA,TRBV10-3,TGTGCCATCAGCAACGAGGACCCCGGGGCCAACGTCCTGACTTTC,CAISNEDPGANVLTF
NA,TRBJ1-1,NA,TRBV6-5,TGTGCCAGCAGCCCGGGACGCAGGGTCACTGAAGCTTTCTTT,CASSPGRRVTEAFF
NA,TRBJ1-1,NA,TRBV11-2,TGTGCCAGCAGCTTGGACCCGGGACACTCTGACACTGAAGCTTTCTTT,CASSLDPGHSDTEAFF
NA,TRBJ1-4,TRBD1,TRBV14,TGTGCCAGCAGCCCCATCGACAGGGGCCCCACTAATGAAAAACTGTTTTTT,CASSPIDRGPTNEKLFF
NA,TRBJ1-4,NA,TRBV11-2,TGTGCCAGCAGCCCATCCGGGAACCATGCCCCTAATGAAAAACTGTTTTTT,CASSPSGNHAPNEKLFF
NA,TRBJ2-5,NA,TRBV6-5,TGTGCCAGCAGTTACCTCGGCTCAGGGTTTGTCGAGACCCAGTACTTC,CASSYLGSGFVETQYF
NA,TRBJ2-5,TRBD1,TRBV7-6,TGTGCCAGCAGCTCCAGACAGGGGGCCAAGGAGGCCCAGTACTTC,CASSSRQGAKEAQYF
NA,TRBJ2-1,NA,TRBV30,TGTGCCTGGAGTGTACTTGAAGGGGTCAATGAGCAGTTCTTC,CAWSVLEGVNEQFF
few,TRBJ1-1,NA,TRBV19,TGTGCCAGTAGTGTACAGGGATTTGGCACTGAAGCTTTCTTT,CASSVQGFGTEAFF
NA,TRBJ2-1,TRBD1,TRBV27,TGTGCCAGCAGTTCCCGGGACAGGGGCCTCAATGAGCAGTTCTTC,CASSSRDRGLNEQFF
NA,TRBJ2-7,TRBD1,TRBV4-2,TGTGCCAGCAGCCAGGGAAGACAGGGAACCTACGAGCAGTACTTC,CASSQGRQGTYEQYF
NA,TRBJ2-3,NA,TRBV28,TGTGCCAGCAGTTTACGGGACGGGATCTATACGCAGTATTTT,CASSLRDGIYTQYF
NA,TRBJ2-7,TRBD2,TRBV15,TGTGCCACCAGCAGAGATAGGCGGGAGGGCCGCTACGAGCAGTACTTC,CATSRDRREGRYEQYF
NA,TRBJ1-1,NA,TRBV9,TGTGCCAGCAGCGTAGGGGGGTTAACTGAAGCTTTCTTT,CASSVGGLTEAFF
NA,TRBJ2-7,NA,TRBV6-5,TGTGCCAGCAGTTATCAAGGGGCGGTTTCCTACGAGCAGTACTTC,CASSYQGAVSYEQYF
NA,TRBJ1-3,NA,TRBV4-1,TGCGCCAGCAGCCGAGAACAGGGTTCTGGAAACACCATATATTTT,CASSREQGSGNTIYF
NA,TRBJ2-1,TRBD2,TRBV29-1,TGCAGCGCAAGTGGACTAGCGGGAGACAATGAGCAGTTCTTC,CSASGLAGDNEQFF
NA,TRBJ2-7,NA,TRBV30,TGTGCCTGGAGTAGACAGACCGAGCAGTACTTC,CAWSRQTEQYF
NA,TRBJ1-5,NA,TRBV27,TGTGCCAGCAGTTTGAGTTGGACAGAATATAGCAATCAGCCCCAGCATTTT,CASSLSWTEYSNQPQHF
NA,TRBJ1-1,TRBD1,TRBV29-1,TGCAGCGCCACAGGGGCGGATCAGGAAGCTTTCTTT,CSATGADQEAFF
once,TRBJ1-1,NA,TRBV5-1,TGCGCCAGCAGCCTAGGGCCTGAAGCTTTCTTT,CASSLGPEAFF
NA,TRBJ1-1,TRBD1,TRBV5-8,TGTGCCAGCAGCTTGGCCGGGACAGGGAGTGAAGCTTTCTTT,CASSLAGTGSEAFF
NA,TRBJ2-1,TRBD2,TRBV19,TGTGCCAGTAGTATTGTTGCGGGAGGGCCGGGTGAGCAGTTCTTC,CASSIVAGGPGEQFF
NA,TRBJ2-2,NA,TRBV28,TGTGCCAGCAGTTTAGGGGAGAACACCGGGGAGCTGTTTTTT,CASSLGENTGELFF
few,TRBJ1-1,NA,TRBV14,TGTGCCAGCAGCCAAGAGAGAGGGTTGAACACTGAAGCTTTCTTT,CASSQERGLNTEAFF
once,TRBJ2-6,TRBD1,TRBV9,TGTGCCAGCAGCGTGTCCAGGGGGCATGCCGGGGCCAACGTCCTGACTTTC,CASSVSRGHAGANVLTF
NA,TRBJ2-3,NA,TRBV7-9,TGTGCCAGCAGCGAAACCGGGGCGGGAAAGGGCACAGATACGCAGTATTTT,CASSETGAGKGTDTQYF
NA,TRBJ2-7,TRBD2,TRBV6-5,TGTGCCAGCAGCTGGCGGACTAGTCCCTCCTACGAGCAGTACTTC,CASSWRTSPSYEQYF
NA,TRBJ2-1,TRBD2,TRBV4-3,TGCGCCAGCAGCCAAGATGCCCCCCCCCATAGCGGGGTGGAGGAGTTCTTC,CASSQDAPPHSGVEEFF
NA,TRBJ2-1,NA,TRBV29-1,TGCAGCGTTGAAGGTATTGACAGGTCTTCTGGGAATGAGCAGTTCTTC,CSVEGIDRSSGNEQFF
NA,TRBJ2-4,TRBD2,TRBV6-5,TGTGCCAGCAGTTACACCGCGGGAGAGGCTGACATTCAGTACTTC,CASSYTAGEADIQYF
NA,TRBJ2-7,NA,TRBV7-6,TGTGCCAGCAGCTTCTCTGCGAAGGGGACATACGAGCAGTACTTC,CASSFSAKGTYEQYF
NA,TRBJ2-4,NA,TRBV6-1,TGTGCCAGCAGTGCCCGCTTTGGGACGGTAAAAAACATTCAGTACTTC,CASSARFGTVKNIQYF
few,TRBJ1-1,NA,TRBV29-1,TGCAGCGTTCACACACAGGGATCGGACACTGAAGCTTTCTTT,CSVHTQGSDTEAFF
NA,TRBJ2-7,TRBD1,TRBV29-1,TGCAGCGTGACACAGGGGGCGCCGTACGAGCAGTACTTC,CSVTQGAPYEQYF
NA,TRBJ2-1,NA,TRBV27,TGTGCCAGCAGTTTGACCGGAAGCTCCTACAATGAGCAGTTCTTC,CASSLTGSSYNEQFF